The next 10 T cell receptor beta chains were all read from a single sample in a study of blood T cell repertoires in COVID-19 (dated by TCRdb to about 2020). The library came from the immunoSEQ multiplex PCR assay. Entries here come from immuneACCESS through TCRdb and include only in-frame sequences with V and J called. Some clones fail to appear in such tables; in the studies checked, an unresolved V gene covers under half of the shortfall, and the cause of the remainder is unknown. The sample table shows under 250,000 clones, and 60% to 85% are seen once. The top ten hold around 5.1% of the sample. Input material: peripheral blood. The receptor set was obtained from a woman in her 70s with acute or convalescent COVID-19.

The V gene is TRBV9, the J gene TRBJ1-1, with D perhaps TRBD1 (6 bases). The CDR3 has 13 residues. V was cut by 3 bases and J by 4 bases, with 10 bases left in between. Germline V lookup: CDR1 SGDLS, CDR2 YYNGEE. The CDR3 DNA is TGTGCCAGCAGCGCATGGACAGCCACTGAAGCTTTCTTT. It translates to CASSAWTATEAFF.

The J gene is TRBJ1-3, the V gene TRBV5-8, with TRBD1 as a possible D gene (6 bases). Germline V gene sequence: CDR1 SGHTS, CDR2 YDEGEE. The CDR3 is 14 amino acids. V was clipped by 4 bases and J by 4 bases, with 12 bases between them. The CDR3 is CASSVQGFGNTIYF. The DNA of the CDR3 is TGTGCCAGCAGCGTGCAGGGGTTCGGAAACACCATATATTTT.

This clone occurred once. The chain has TRBV28 and TRBJ2-3; D is perhaps TRBD2 (5 bases). The V gene's germline CDR1 is MDHEN and CDR2 SYDVKM. Trimming left V 2 bases short and J 4 bases short, with 10 bases between. The CDR3 is 14 residues long. The CDR3 bases are TGTGCCAGCAGTTTAAGGAAAGCGGCAGATACGCAGTATTTT. It specifies CASSLRKAADTQYF.

The rearrangement uses TRBV10-3 and TRBJ1-4; a weak D match, TRBD1 (6 bases). The germline V gene encodes CDR1 ENHRY and CDR2 SYGVKD. Between the trimmed V and J ends, which lost 3 bases and 8 bases, there was a span of 13 bases. The CDR3 has 14 amino acids. Written as DNA, the CDR3 is TGTGCCATCAGTGACCCGACAGGAAGGGAAAAACTGTTTTTT. Its translation is CAISDPTGREKLFF.

The chain employs TRBV11-2 and TRBJ2-2, with D tentatively TRBD2 (5 bases). CDR3 size: 16 residues. Germline loops: CDR1 SGHAT, CDR2 FQNNGV. The ends were cut back, 0 bases at V and 6 bases at J, with 14 bases in the middle. The CDR3 bases are TGTGCCAGCAGCTTAGATGCGGGCCTGGGAGCCGGGGAGCTGTTTTTT. Protein sequence: CASSLDAGLGAGELFF.

This rearrangement joins TRBV5-4 to TRBJ2-2; D is possibly TRBD2 (6 bases). V lost 2 bases, J lost 0 bases, and 11 bases lay in between. CDR1 is SGHNT, CDR2 YYREEE, per germline (reference sequence). CDR3 size: 16 residues. CDR3 loop: CASSFISGTNTGELFF. The DNA for the CDR3 is TGTGCCAGCAGCTTTATTAGCGGCACGAACACCGGGGAGCTGTTTTTT.

The chain links TRBV9 to TRBJ1-4; possibly TRBD1 for D (6 bases). The CDR3 is 14 amino acids. Germline CDR1 is SGDLS and CDR2 is YYNGEE. Deletions cut 3 bases from V and 3 bases from J, with 9 bases between. CDR3 nucleotides: TGTGCCAGCAGCGGACAGGTTCCTAATGAAAAACTGTTTTTT. This translates into CASSGQVPNEKLFF.

The rearrangement links TRBV19 to TRBJ2-4; 7 bases agree with TRBD1. This CDR3 contains 18 residues. V trimming: 6 bases; J trimming: 0 bases; junction bases outside the gene matches: 14. The germline V gene has CDR1 LNHDA and CDR2 SQIVND (reference sequence). CDR3 loop: CASSPGTDPQLAKNIQYF. In DNA, the CDR3 is TGTGCCAGTAGCCCCGGGACAGACCCTCAATTAGCCAAAAACATTCAGTACTTC.

The rearrangement uses TRBV7-9 and TRBJ2-1, with TRBD2 matching over 11 bases. The CDR3 spans 15 residues. Germline V gene sequence: CDR1 SEHNR, CDR2 FQNEAQ (reference sequence). The junction had 6 bases not matched to a gene; V was cut back by 7 bases and J by 4 bases. The CDR3 DNA reads as TGTGCCAGCACTGTGGGACTAGCGGATTACAATGAGCAGTTCTTC. Residues: CASTVGLADYNEQFF.

V is TRBV10-1 and J is TRBJ2-1; 8 bases map to TRBD2. Germline CDR1 reads WNHNN; CDR2 reads SYGVQD (reference sequence). V shed 7 bases, J shed 4 bases, and the junction held 12 bases outside the gene matches. The CDR3 runs 16 residues. The CDR3 DNA reads as TGCGCCAGCAACCCTGGAGGGACTAGGTGGTACAATGAGCAGTTCTTC. Its translation: CASNPGGTRWYNEQFF.